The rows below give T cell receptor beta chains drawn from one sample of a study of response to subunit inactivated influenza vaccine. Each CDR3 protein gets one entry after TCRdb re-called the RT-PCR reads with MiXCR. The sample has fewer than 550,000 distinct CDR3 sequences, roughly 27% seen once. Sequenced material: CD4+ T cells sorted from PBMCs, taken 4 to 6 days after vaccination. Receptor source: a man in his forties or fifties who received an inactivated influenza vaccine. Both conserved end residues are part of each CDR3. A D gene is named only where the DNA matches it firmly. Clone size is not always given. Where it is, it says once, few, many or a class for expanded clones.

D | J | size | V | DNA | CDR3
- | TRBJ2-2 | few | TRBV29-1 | TGCAGCGTCACAGGAGCCGGGGAGCTGTTTTTT | CSVTGAGELFF
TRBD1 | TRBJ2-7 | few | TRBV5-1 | TGCGCCAGCAGCTTGGTAGGGACAGGGCCCTACGAGCAGTACTTC | CASSLVGTGPYEQYF
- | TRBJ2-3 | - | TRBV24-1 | TGTGCCACCAGTGATTTGGGTGGGAAGAAAACAGGGAGTTCGGCAGATACGCAGTATTTT | CATSDLGGKKTGSSADTQYF
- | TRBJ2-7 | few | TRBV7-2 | TGTGCCAGCAGCTTAGATCCAGTCTACGAGCAGTACTTC | CASSLDPVYEQYF
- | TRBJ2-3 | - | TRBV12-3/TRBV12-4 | TGTGCCAGCAGTTTAGGAGGGGGGCAGTATTTT | CASSLGGGQYF
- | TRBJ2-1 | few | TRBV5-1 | TGCGCCAGCAGCTTGGTCCAGGACAATGAGCAGTTCTTC | CASSLVQDNEQFF
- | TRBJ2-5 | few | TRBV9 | TGTGCCAGCAGCGTAGCTCTGGGCTGGGAGACCCAGTACTTC | CASSVALGWETQYF
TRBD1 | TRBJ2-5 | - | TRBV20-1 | TGCAGTGCTAGACCGACCGACAGGGGCGAGACCCAGTACTTC | CSARPTDRGETQYF
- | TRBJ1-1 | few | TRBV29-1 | TGCAGCGTTAGCCCGGTGGGACCCAACACGGGCAGGAACACTGAAGCTTTCTTT | CSVSPVGPNTGRNTEAFF
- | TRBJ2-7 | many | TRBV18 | TGTGCCAGCTCACCACGAGTTAGCTCCTACGAGCAGTACTTC | CASSPRVSSYEQYF
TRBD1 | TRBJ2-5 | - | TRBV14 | TGTGCCAGCAGCCGCTTCGCAGGACAGGTCAAAGGAGAGACCCAGTACTTC | CASSRFAGQVKGETQYF
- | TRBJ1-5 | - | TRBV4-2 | TGTGCCAGCAGCCAGGGTATAGGCAATCAGCCCCAGCATTTT | CASSQGIGNQPQHF
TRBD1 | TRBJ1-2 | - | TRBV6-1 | TGTGCCAGCAGTACCCCAGACAGGGAAAAGGGTGGCTACACCTTC | CASSTPDREKGGYTF
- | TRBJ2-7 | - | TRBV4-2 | TGTGCCAGCAGCCAAGACGGGGGGCCCTACGAGCAGTACTTC | CASSQDGGPYEQYF
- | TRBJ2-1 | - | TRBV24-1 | TGTGCCACCAGTGATCCCACTAGAAATGAGCAGTTCTTC | CATSDPTRNEQFF
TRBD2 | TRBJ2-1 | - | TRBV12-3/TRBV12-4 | TGTGCCAGCAGTTTAGCTAGCGGGGGGGAGCAGTTCTTC | CASSLASGGEQFF
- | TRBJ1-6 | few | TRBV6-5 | TGTGCCAGCAGTTACTCATGGATGCTAGGACAGTCCAATTCACCCCTCCACTTT | CASSYSWMLGQSNSPLHF
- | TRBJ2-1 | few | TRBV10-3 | TGTGCCATCAGTGAGTCTGGACAGTGGAACAATGAGCAGTTCTTC | CAISESGQWNNEQFF
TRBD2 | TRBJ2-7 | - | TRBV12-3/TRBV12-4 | TGTGCCAGTTGGAAGGCGGGGGGACCCTCCTACGAGCAGTACTTC | CASWKAGGPSYEQYF
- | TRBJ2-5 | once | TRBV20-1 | TGCAGTGTTCCTCCGGGACACCCGAAGGAGACCCAGTACTTC | CSVPPGHPKETQYF
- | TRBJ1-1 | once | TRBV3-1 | TGTGCCAGCAGCCAAGCGCAGGGGAGGGTTTTGAACACTGAAGCTTTCTTT | CASSQAQGRVLNTEAFF
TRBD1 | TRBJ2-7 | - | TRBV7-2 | TGTGCCAGCAGCAAGACAGGGGCCTACGAGCAGTACTTC | CASSKTGAYEQYF
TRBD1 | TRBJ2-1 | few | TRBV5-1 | TGCGCCAGCAGCTCTGATTGGTGGGACAGGGGAAACAATGAGCAGTTCTTC | CASSSDWWDRGNNEQFF
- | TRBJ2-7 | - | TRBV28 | TGTGCCAGCAGTTTAGGGGGGGCATATTTCTACGAGCAGTACTTC | CASSLGGAYFYEQYF
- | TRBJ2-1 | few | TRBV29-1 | TGCAGCGTTGACAACTCCTACAATGAGCAGTTCTTC | CSVDNSYNEQFF
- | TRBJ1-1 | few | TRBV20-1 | TGCAGTGCTGTTGAGGGGACACCGAACACTGAAGCTTTCTTT | CSAVEGTPNTEAFF
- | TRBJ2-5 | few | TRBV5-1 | TGCGCCAGCAGCACCGGCCGCGGATCTGAGACCCAGTACTTC | CASSTGRGSETQYF
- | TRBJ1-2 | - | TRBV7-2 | TGTGCCAGCAGCTTAGGTACAGGGCTGGCTGGCTACACCTTC | CASSLGTGLAGYTF
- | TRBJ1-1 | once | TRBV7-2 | TGTGCCAGCAGCTTACACCCCGGGGGTACTGAAGCTTTCTTT | CASSLHPGGTEAFF
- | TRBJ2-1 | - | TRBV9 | TGTGCCAGCAGCGTAGGGGGGGGCCCTTACAATGAGCAGTTCTTC | CASSVGGGPYNEQFF
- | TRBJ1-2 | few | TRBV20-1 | TGCAGTGCTAGAGAGGCGACAGGAGCCTATGGCTACACCTTC | CSAREATGAYGYTF
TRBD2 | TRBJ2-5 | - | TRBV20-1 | TGCAGTGCGATTGGACTAGCCAAAGAGACCCAGTACTTC | CSAIGLAKETQYF
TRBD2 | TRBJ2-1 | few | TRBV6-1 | TGTGCCAGCTCCCGGCGGGGGGGCTTGTACAATGAGCAGTTCTTC | CASSRRGGLYNEQFF
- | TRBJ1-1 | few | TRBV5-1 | TGCGCCAGCAGCTTGTCCTCACCCGGCGACACTGAAGCTTTCTTT | CASSLSSPGDTEAFF
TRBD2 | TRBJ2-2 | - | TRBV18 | TGTGCCAGCTCGGCGACGGCGGGAGTTTGGGACACCGGGGAGCTGTTTTTT | CASSATAGVWDTGELFF
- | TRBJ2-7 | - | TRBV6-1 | TGTGCCAGCAGTAGAGACAGGAGAGTAATCTACGAGCAGTACTTC | CASSRDRRVIYEQYF
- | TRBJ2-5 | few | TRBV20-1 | TGCAGTGCCCAGATAGCCGGGACACCGCGGGAGACCCAGTACTTC | CSAQIAGTPRETQYF
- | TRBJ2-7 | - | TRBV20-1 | TGCAGTGCTAGAGATGTCAGATTTGGCGAGCAGTACTTC | CSARDVRFGEQYF
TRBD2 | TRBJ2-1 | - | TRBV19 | TGTGCCAGTAGACCCGGGACTAGGGGCTCCTACAATGAGCAGTTCTTC | CASRPGTRGSYNEQFF
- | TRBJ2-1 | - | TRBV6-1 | TGTGCCAGCAGTAAGGACATCAGCTCCTACAATGAGCAGTTCTTC | CASSKDISSYNEQFF
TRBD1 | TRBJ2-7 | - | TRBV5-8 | TGTGCCAGCAGCCCCCCAAACAGGGGAGATTACGAGCAGTACTTC | CASSPPNRGDYEQYF
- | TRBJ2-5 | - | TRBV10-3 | TGTGCCATCAGGGGTAGCGGAGAGACCCAGTACTTC | CAIRGSGETQYF
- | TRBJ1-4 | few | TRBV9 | TGTGCCAGCAGCCGCGGGTCCCTGCATAATGAAAAACTGTTTTTT | CASSRGSLHNEKLFF
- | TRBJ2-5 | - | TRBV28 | TGTGCCAGCAGACCTCCGGGAAGGGGCCGGGGAGAGACCCAGTACTTC | CASRPPGRGRGETQYF
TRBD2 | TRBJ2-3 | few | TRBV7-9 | TGTGCCAGCCTCAAGCGGGAGCGCACAGATACGCAGTATTTT | CASLKRERTDTQYF
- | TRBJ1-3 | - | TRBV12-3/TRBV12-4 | TGTGCCAGCGTTTCGGAGGGGGGAAACACCATATATTTT | CASVSEGGNTIYF
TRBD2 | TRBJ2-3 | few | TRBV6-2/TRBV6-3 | TGTGCCAGCAAGCGTGGGACTATCACAGATACGCAGTATTTT | CASKRGTITDTQYF
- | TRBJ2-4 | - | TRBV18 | TGTGCCAGCTCACCGGTTACTGGGGACATTCAGTACTTC | CASSPVTGDIQYF
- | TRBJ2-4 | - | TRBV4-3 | TGCGCCAGCAGCCAAGATCCGGGCAGGGGAAACATTCAGTACTTC | CASSQDPGRGNIQYF
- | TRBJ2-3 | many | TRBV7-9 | TGTGCCAGCAGCTTAGCGCTAGCTAGCACAGATACGCAGTATTTT | CASSLALASTDTQYF
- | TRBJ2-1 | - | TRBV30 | TGTGCCTGGAGTGGTTTTAGGGCTCGCAATGAGCAGTTCTTC | CAWSGFRARNEQFF
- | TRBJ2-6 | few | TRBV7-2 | TGTGCCAGCAGCTTAAATGCAGGGTCTACTGGGGCCAACGTCCTGACTTTC | CASSLNAGSTGANVLTF
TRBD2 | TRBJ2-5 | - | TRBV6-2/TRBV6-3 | TGTGCCAGCAGAGGGATATTTCTAGCGGGAGAAGAGACCCAGTACTTC | CASRGIFLAGEETQYF